This T cell receptor beta chain comes out of a study of shared clonotypes between healthy human individuals. Study results and limitations: The rarefaction results pointed to incomplete sorted-subset sequencing despite large depth. Only blood underwent sampling, and tissue repertoires likely differ. Compared with clonotypes that all four donors shared, non-shared clonotypes had lower generation probabilities.

The method was immunoSEQ multiplex PCR; TCRdb's version includes in-frame clones alone and lacks a portion of them. The profile shows some 2 million clones, less than 95% of them singletons. CD45RO negativity and positive selection for CCR7 defined naive CD8 cells, a population that excluded terminally differentiated effector memory CD45RA+ cells. Donors had no recently reported acute infections or vaccinations and were HIV-negative. Worth noting for this clone: What it binds is unknown.

V lost 3 bases, J lost 6 bases, and 12 bases lay in between. In germline, CDR1 is MNHEY, CDR2 SMNVEV (reference sequence). This CDR3 comprises 14 residues. The specimen sequenced was naive CD8+ T cells sorted from blood. This rearrangement joins TRBV27 to TRBJ1-5; D unresolved. This TCR was sampled from a young man in good health. CDR3 sequence (DNA): TGTGCCAGCAGTTTCCACTCGGGCGGTCAGCCCCAGCATTTT. Its protein product is CASSFHSGGQPQHF.